Listed below are T cell receptor beta chains from one sample, sequenced in a study of CD8+ T cells in alopecia areata. The assay was immunoSEQ multiplex PCR, and TCRdb's table has in-frame clones only and misses some. The data contain 190,000 or so clones, 45% to 65% of them singletons. The sequencing used CD4+ T cells sorted from blood, collected at week 4, from a patient treated with tofacitinib. These receptors originate from a human donor with alopecia areata. The CDR3 runs from the conserved cysteine through the conserved F or W. The D gene is left open where the match is weak. Not all rows give a size; the values are once, few, many and, for expanded clones, a class.

DNA	CDR3	size	V	D	J
TGTGCCAGCAGCTCAGCGGGGTTATCCTACGAGCAGTACTTC	CASSSAGLSYEQYF	few	TRBV7-2	TRBD2	TRBJ2-7
TGTGCCAGCAGCCCGGGAAGGCCTTCTAACTATGGCTACACCTTC	CASSPGRPSNYGYTF	NA	TRBV7-9	NA	TRBJ1-2
TGCGCCAGCAGCTTAGGCGCACAGGCAGGGTCTTTAGAGACCCAGTACTTC	CASSLGAQAGSLETQYF	NA	TRBV5-1	NA	TRBJ2-5
TGCGCCAGCAGCTCCGGAGGTTACAATGAGCAGTTCTTC	CASSSGGYNEQFF	NA	TRBV5-1	NA	TRBJ2-1
TGTGCCATAGGCGGGGCTAGCGGGGGCAATGAGCAGTTCTTC	CAIGGASGGNEQFF	NA	TRBV6-5	TRBD2	TRBJ2-1
TGTGCCAGCAGCTCAACTAGCTTCTCTGAGCAGTTCTTC	CASSSTSFSEQFF	NA	TRBV2	NA	TRBJ2-1
TGCAGCGCCTGGGGGTCTGGGGCCAACGTCCTGACTTTC	CSAWGSGANVLTF	few	TRBV29-1	NA	TRBJ2-6
TGTGCCAGCACCAGGGACAGCAGCAATCAGCCCCAGCATTTT	CASTRDSSNQPQHF	few	TRBV28	TRBD1	TRBJ1-5
TGCAGCGCCGGGACAGCGAGGAACACTGAAGCTTTCTTT	CSAGTARNTEAFF	NA	TRBV29-1	TRBD1	TRBJ1-1
TGTGCCAGCAGCTTAGGGGGGGATAACCAGCATTTT	CASSLGGDNQHF	NA	TRBV7-9	NA	TRBJ1-5
TGTGCCTGGAGTCCCAGGCTCAGAGGAGTTGAAAAACTGTTTTTT	CAWSPRLRGVEKLFF	once	TRBV30	NA	TRBJ1-4
TGTGCCAGCAGTGTGGAATTCTCCGGGGCCAACGTCCTGACTTTC	CASSVEFSGANVLTF	NA	TRBV2	NA	TRBJ2-6
TGTGCCAGCAAGGGCGGAGTATGGGGCTACACCTTC	CASKGGVWGYTF	NA	TRBV2	NA	TRBJ1-2
TGCAGCGACCGGGACAGGCGGAACTATGGCTACACCTTC	CSDRDRRNYGYTF	NA	TRBV29-1	TRBD1	TRBJ1-2
TGTGCCAGCAGCTTTGGGGCAGGCTATAATTCACCCCTCCACTTT	CASSFGAGYNSPLHF	few	TRBV5-4	NA	TRBJ1-6
TGTGCCTGGAGTGTAACCGGGGGCGCAGCAGTAAGGGACACCTTC	CAWSVTGGAAVRDTF	few	TRBV30	NA	TRBJ1-2
TGTGCCAGCAGCTTAGCGGAAGGACGATCGCAACTGTTTTTT	CASSLAEGRSQLFF	few	TRBV7-2	NA	TRBJ1-4
TGTGCCAGCAGCATCGGACAGGTTAGCAATCAGCCCCAGCATTTT	CASSIGQVSNQPQHF	once	TRBV7-2	TRBD1	TRBJ1-5
TGTGCTAGCAGCTTACGGACAGGGAGCGAAGCTTTCTTT	CASSLRTGSEAFF	NA	TRBV7-7	TRBD1	TRBJ1-1
TGTGCCAGCAGCTGGGAGGGGCCGGTGGAGACCCAGTACTTC	CASSWEGPVETQYF	NA	TRBV7-9	TRBD2	TRBJ2-5
TGTGCCAGCAGCCTATTCGTAGATACGCAGTATTTT	CASSLFVDTQYF	once	TRBV6-1	NA	TRBJ2-3
TGTGCCACCAGCAGAGCGAGCAGGGAAAAACTGTTTTTT	CATSRASREKLFF	NA	TRBV15	NA	TRBJ1-4
TGCGCCAGCAGCTTGGATAACAGGCAGACCCAGTACTTC	CASSLDNRQTQYF	NA	TRBV5-1	NA	TRBJ2-5
TGTGCCAGCAGTGAAAGTTCCGGGGGCGATGAGCAGTTCTTC	CASSESSGGDEQFF	NA	TRBV25-1	NA	TRBJ2-1
TGTGCCAGCAGTGGGAACAGAGCACAAGAGACCCAGTACTTC	CASSGNRAQETQYF	NA	TRBV2	NA	TRBJ2-5
TGTGCCAGCTCACCCACCGGGACAGTCTATGGCTACACCTTC	CASSPTGTVYGYTF	few	TRBV18	TRBD1	TRBJ1-2
TGTGCCAGCAGTCCACACACAGGGCCTGGCGAGCAGTACTTC	CASSPHTGPGEQYF	NA	TRBV27	NA	TRBJ2-7
TGTGCCAGCAGTTACGGGTCGACAGGGCAATACGAGCAGTACTTC	CASSYGSTGQYEQYF	NA	TRBV6-6	TRBD1	TRBJ2-7
TGTGCCAGCAGCCACAGGGCGAGCACAGATACGCAGTATTTT	CASSHRASTDTQYF	NA	TRBV7-6	NA	TRBJ2-3
TGCAGCGTTGTTGGGGACTATACGCAGTATTTT	CSVVGDYTQYF	NA	TRBV29-1	NA	TRBJ2-3
TGTGCCACCGCCGCGACAGGTTTAGGGGACACCGGGGAGCTGTTTTTT	CATAATGLGDTGELFF	NA	TRBV10-3	NA	TRBJ2-2
TGTGCCTGGAGTGTGGGCAGAGTCACTGAAGCTTTCTTT	CAWSVGRVTEAFF	NA	TRBV30	NA	TRBJ1-1
TGTGCCAGCAGTGATCGGGGCGGGAACACTGAAGCTTTCTTT	CASSDRGGNTEAFF	NA	TRBV2	NA	TRBJ1-1
TGTGCCAGCAGCTTAGAACAACGCACAGATACGCAGTATTTT	CASSLEQRTDTQYF	NA	TRBV7-2	NA	TRBJ2-3
TGCAGCGCTCCGGACACTGAAGCTTTCTTT	CSAPDTEAFF	NA	TRBV29-1	NA	TRBJ1-1
TGTGCCAGCAGTTCCCGGACAGAAGCTTTCTTT	CASSSRTEAFF	NA	TRBV6-5	NA	TRBJ1-1
TGTGCCAGCAGCCCGCATCAGGGATACGGGACCCAGTACTTC	CASSPHQGYGTQYF	few	TRBV7-3	NA	TRBJ2-5
TGTGCCAGCAGTTTCATCGGCGGGGAGCTGTTTTTT	CASSFIGGELFF	few	TRBV7-2	NA	TRBJ2-2
TGTGCCGCAGGGGACAATGAGCAGTTCTTC	CAAGDNEQFF	few	TRBV2	NA	TRBJ2-1
TGCGCCAGCAGGGGGACACGTGGCACAGATACGCAGTATTTT	CASRGTRGTDTQYF	NA	TRBV5-1	NA	TRBJ2-3
TGTGCCAGCAGCCCCCGCCCGGGGGAGGACCAGCCCCAGCATTTT	CASSPRPGEDQPQHF	once	TRBV9	NA	TRBJ1-5
TGCAGCGTTCAATTCCAGGGAGGCACCGGGGAGCTGTTTTTT	CSVQFQGGTGELFF	once	TRBV29-1	NA	TRBJ2-2
TGCAGCGTTGTGATTGGGCACACTGAAGCTTTCTTT	CSVVIGHTEAFF	once	TRBV29-1	NA	TRBJ1-1
TGTGCCAGCAGTGAGGACTGGAGGGAGGGCTACACCTTC	CASSEDWREGYTF	NA	TRBV25-1	NA	TRBJ1-2
TGTGCCTGGAGCCCAGGTAAGGGCCTGGGCACTGAAGCTTTCTTT	CAWSPGKGLGTEAFF	NA	TRBV30	NA	TRBJ1-1
TGTGCCTGGAGTGTACTGGGCAATCAGCCCCAGCATTTT	CAWSVLGNQPQHF	NA	TRBV30	NA	TRBJ1-5
TGTGCCAGCCTGGGGGCAGAGGGCGAAAAACTGTTTTTT	CASLGAEGEKLFF	NA	TRBV6-5	NA	TRBJ1-4
TGTGCCAGCAGCGACAGGTACGAGCAGTACTTC	CASSDRYEQYF	many	TRBV7-2	NA	TRBJ2-7
TGTGCCAGCAGCCAAGTAGATTCTGGGGCCAACGTCCTGACTTTC	CASSQVDSGANVLTF	NA	TRBV4-2	NA	TRBJ2-6
TGTGCCAGCAGCTTATCTGGGACCCAGTACTTC	CASSLSGTQYF	NA	TRBV7-6	NA	TRBJ2-5
TGCGCCAGCAGCTCGGAGGGACTCACCTCCTACGAGCAGTACTTC	CASSSEGLTSYEQYF	NA	TRBV5-1	NA	TRBJ2-7
TGCAGCGTTGAAGATGTAGCGGGGGGCCACAATGAGCAGTTCTTC	CSVEDVAGGHNEQFF	few	TRBV29-1	TRBD2	TRBJ2-1
TGCGCCAGCAGCCAAGAGGGGTCGGGCAAAAACATTCAGTACTTC	CASSQEGSGKNIQYF	few	TRBV4-1	NA	TRBJ2-4
TGTGCCAGCAGTTTAATGCAGGGATCGGAAAAACTGTTTTTT	CASSLMQGSEKLFF	NA	TRBV27	NA	TRBJ1-4
TGTGCCAGCAGCTTAGCGGGGACTCGCGGGGCCAACGTCCTGACTTTC	CASSLAGTRGANVLTF	few	TRBV7-2	NA	TRBJ2-6
TGCAGCGTCTTGAACAGGAACCAAGAGACCCAGTACTTC	CSVLNRNQETQYF	NA	TRBV29-1	NA	TRBJ2-5
TGTGCCAGCAGTGGGACACGACGAAGCTATGGCTACACCTTC	CASSGTRRSYGYTF	NA	TRBV2	NA	TRBJ1-2
TGTGCCTGGAGACGGGGGGTGGGCGGCTACACCTTC	CAWRRGVGGYTF	NA	TRBV30	NA	TRBJ1-2